This T cell receptor (beta chain) was observed in a study of radiation and T cells in renal cell carcinoma. Data came from immunoSEQ multiplex PCR; TCRdb stores just in-frame clones and leaves some out. This sample has about 49,000 clones, with around 83% found just once. Trimming took off 6 bases at V and 4 bases at J, with 11 bases between the two ends. Germline V gene data show CDR1 as MNHNS and CDR2 as SASEGT. CDR3 size: 13 residues. Time point defined: baseline pretreatment blood. This sample's treatment: 15 Gy SBRT to primary tumor, nephrectomy 4 weeks later. Here the sequenced sample was blood, taken from a patient whose treatment included radiotherapy and nephrectomy. The chain links TRBV6-1 to TRBJ2-3; a weak D match, TRBD2 (5 bases). The receptor's source is a woman aged 65 to 85 with renal cell carcinoma. As DNA, the CDR3 is TGTGCCAGCAGCCGTGAGGGATCAGATACGCAGTATTTT. This sequence encodes CASSREGSDTQYF.